Presented here are 25 T cell receptor beta chains from one specimen sequenced in a study of T cell responses to AZD1222 COVID-19 vaccine. The data were produced by immunoSEQ multiplex PCR, yet TCRdb's version contains in-frame clones alone and is incomplete. The sample includes 130,000 or so clones, around 89% of them seen just once. The starting material was peripheral blood, obtained on day 0 of AZD1222 vaccination. The receptors shown here come from an adult in good health.

The chain recombines TRBV7-3 with TRBJ2-1, with 13 bases lining up with TRBD2. The germline gives CDR1 SGHTA, CDR2 FQGTGA. The CDR3 covers 15 residues. V shed 5 bases, J shed 6 bases, and the junction held 4 bases outside the gene matches. This chain's CDR3 is CASSVGLAGLNEQFF. The CDR3, as DNA: TGTGCCAGCAGCGTGGGACTAGCGGGGCTCAATGAGCAGTTCTTC.

The genes are TRBV9 and TRBJ1-5, with D possibly matching TRBD1 (5 bases). CDR3 length: 15 amino acids. V was pared by 0 bases and J by 3 bases, with 10 bases between. CDR1 SGDLS and CDR2 YYNGEE come from the germline V gene. CDR3 residues: CASSVGGRDNQPQHF. For the CDR3, the DNA is TGTGCCAGCAGCGTAGGTGGCAGGGACAATCAGCCCCAGCATTTT.

J is TRBJ2-7 and V is TRBV5-1; 8 nucleotides agree with TRBD1. V shed 4 bases, J shed 5 bases, and the junction held 8 bases outside the gene matches. Germline lookup yields CDR1 SGHRS and CDR2 YFSETQ. The CDR3 has 14 amino acids. As DNA, the CDR3 is TGCGCCAGCAGCGTTCAGGGGGCGCAGAACGAGCAGTACTTC. Translating it yields CASSVQGAQNEQYF.

The V call is TRBV7-9, the J call TRBJ2-2; D is tentatively TRBD1 or TRBD2 (6 bases each). Germline assignment: CDR1 SEHNR and CDR2 FQNEAQ (reference sequence). This CDR3 is built from 16 residues. V was shortened by 0 bases and J by 5 bases, with 13 bases between the two germline ends. CDR3 coding DNA: TGTGCCAGCAGCTTAGCGGGGGGCGTTTGGACCGGGGAGCTGTTTTTT. Protein: CASSLAGGVWTGELFF. Supplemented by reference TRBV7-9 and TRBJ2-2, the full variable domain reads DTGVSQNPRHKITKRGQNVTFRCDPISEHNRLYWYRQTLGQGPEFLTYFQNEAQLEKSRLLSDRFSAERPKGSFSTLEIQRTEQGDSAMYLCASSLAGGVWTGELFFGEGSRLTVL.

The chain joins TRBV7-9 to TRBJ2-3; TRBD2 might be the D (5 bases). The CDR3 is 16 residues long. In germline, CDR1 is SEHNR, CDR2 FQNEAQ (reference sequence). V shed 11 bases and J shed 2 bases, with 23 bases lying between them. The CDR3: CASCPPPSGDTDTQYF. In nucleotides, the CDR3 is TGTGCCTCGTGCCCTCCCCCCAGCGGCGACACAGATACGCAGTATTTT.

J is TRBJ1-2 and V is TRBV15, with D hard to call. The CDR3 length is 13 residues. V was pared by 0 bases and J by 10 bases, with 12 bases between. The V gene's germline CDR1 is LNHNV and CDR2 YYDKDF (reference sequence). DNA of the CDR3: TGTGCCACCAGCAGAGATCGATCGGGTCCCTACACCTTC. This translates into CATSRDRSGPYTF.

This sequence joins TRBV5-4 and TRBJ1-4, with D possibly matching TRBD1 (6 bases). Trimming stripped 2 bases from V and 8 bases from J, with 10 bases between. Germline CDR1 SGHNT, CDR2 YYREEE (reference sequence). The CDR3 runs to 13 residues. CDR3 bases: TGTGCCAGCAGCTTCAGGGGCGGCGAAAAACTGTTTTTT. This codes for CASSFRGGEKLFF.

This chain links TRBV4-2 with TRBJ2-7; D is perhaps TRBD1 (6 bases). There are 16 residues in the CDR3. Trimming removed 4 bases at V and 2 bases at J, with 18 bases between. Germline values: CDR1 LGHNA, CDR2 YNFKEQ. The DNA of the CDR3 is TGTGCCAGCAGCCTCTTTGGGCAGGGGATTGCCTACGAGCAGTACTTC. It translates to CASSLFGQGIAYEQYF.

About this clone: The sample has other DNA sequences that encode this CDR3 too. V and J are TRBV12-3 or TRBV12-4 and TRBJ1-2; D ambiguous. The CDR3 contains 12 residues. Trimming took off 5 bases at V and 4 bases at J, with 8 bases between the two ends. CDR3 amino acids: CASSTDFYGYTF. The CDR3 bases are TGTGCCAGCAGTACAGACTTCTATGGCTACACCTTC.

The J gene is TRBJ1-6, the V gene TRBV27; D remains unclear. The germline V gene encodes CDR1 MNHEY and CDR2 SMNVEV (reference sequence). V dropped 1 base and J dropped 7 bases, with 11 bases sitting between them. The CDR3 has 15 amino acids. Here the CDR3 reads CASSLYGRINSPLHF. The CDR3, as DNA: TGTGCCAGCAGTTTATATGGGCGGATAAATTCACCCCTCCACTTT.

V is TRBV15 and J is TRBJ1-2, with 9 bases that match TRBD1. The CDR3 consists of 16 residues. Germline assignment: CDR1 LNHNV and CDR2 YYDKDF (reference sequence). The J segment lost 8 bases and the V segment lost 0 bases, leaving 10 bases of the junction unmatched. CDR3 in DNA: TGTGCCACCAGCAGAGATGGTGTTCGGGACAGGGTGGGCTACACCTTC. Encoded protein: CATSRDGVRDRVGYTF. The entire variable domain, with the rest obtained from reference TRBV15 and TRBJ1-2, is as follows: DAMVIQNPRYQVTQFGKPVTLSCSQTLNHNVMYWYQQKSSQAPKLLFHYYDKDFNNEADTPDNFQSRRPNTSFCFLDIRSPGLGDTAMYLCATSRDGVRDRVGYTFGSGTRLTVV.

Only a few counts were recorded for this clone. The CDR3: CASSQGRQGAIYGYTF. Written as DNA, the CDR3 is TGCGCCAGCAGCCAAGGTCGCCAGGGGGCGATTTATGGCTACACCTTC. This chain joins TRBV4-1 and TRBJ1-2, with TRBD1 identical over 8 bases. Losses at the gene ends were 1 base for V and 5 bases for J; bases not matched to a gene: 9. Germline V gene data show CDR1 as MGHRA and CDR2 as YSYEKL. This CDR3 has 16 amino acids.

In this sample, this clone turned up once. V is TRBV18 and J is TRBJ2-7; TRBD1 aligns across 10 bases. V lost 6 bases, J lost 2 bases, and 7 bases stayed unmatched. Germline CDR1 reads KGHSH; CDR2 reads LQKENI. The CDR3 is 15 residues long. The CDR3 reads CASSAGQGETYEQYF. The CDR3 DNA is TGTGCCAGCTCGGCCGGACAGGGGGAAACCTACGAGCAGTACTTC.

This clone was recorded only once. The chain is built from TRBV14 and TRBJ2-1; 9 nucleotides match TRBD2. This CDR3 has 17 residues. CDR1 and CDR2 (germline): SGHDN, FVKESK. V gave up 1 base and J gave up 0 bases; unmatched junction bases: 4. The CDR3 DNA follows: TGTGCCAGCAGCCAAGGCCTAGCGGGAAACTCCTACAATGAGCAGTTCTTC. Translating it yields CASSQGLAGNSYNEQFF.

The J gene is TRBJ2-7, the V gene TRBV5-4, with TRBD2 matching 12 bases. With 2 bases clipped from V and 3 bases from J, the junction kept 9 bases outside the gene matches. This CDR3 has 17 amino acids. Germline CDR1 and CDR2: SGHNT and YYREEE (reference sequence). CDR3: CASSFHILAGGFYEQYF. The CDR3 region has the DNA TGTGCCAGCAGCTTTCACATACTAGCGGGGGGATTCTACGAGCAGTACTTC.

The gene calls are TRBV7-2 and TRBJ2-1; D is unclear. The CDR3 consists of 15 residues. The germline CDR1 and CDR2 sequences are SGHTA and FQGNSA. Trimming cost V 1 base and J 0 bases, with 7 bases left between them. The CDR3 loop is CASSLDSSSYNEQFF. CDR3 DNA sequence: TGTGCCAGCAGCTTAGACTCGAGCTCCTACAATGAGCAGTTCTTC.

This rearrangement joins TRBV9 to TRBJ2-2; D is perhaps TRBD1 (6 bases). The CDR3 is 15 residues long. Germline CDR1 and CDR2: SGDLS and YYNGEE. Trimming stripped 3 bases from V and 1 base from J, with 10 bases between. CDR3 in amino acids: CASSGDTENTGELFF. The CDR3 coding sequence is TGTGCCAGCAGCGGGGACACGGAGAACACCGGGGAGCTGTTTTTT. Full variable domain (rest looked up from reference TRBV9 and TRBJ2-2): DSGVTQTPKHLITATGQRVTLRCSPRSGDLSVYWYQQSLDQGLQFLIQYYNGEERAKGNILERFSAQQFPDLHSELNLSSLELGDSALYFCASSGDTENTGELFFGEGSRLTVL.

The chain uses TRBV15 and TRBJ1-2, with 8 bases fitting TRBD1. The CDR3 contains 15 residues. Germline trimming cut 0 bases from V and 7 bases from J; bases unmatched to any gene: 7. Germline V gene sequence: CDR1 LNHNV, CDR2 YYDKDF (reference sequence). CDR3 DNA: TGTGCCACCAGCAGAGATCTGACAGGGGCTCCTGGCTACACCTTC. This codes for CATSRDLTGAPGYTF.

This chain joins TRBV6-6 and TRBJ2-1; possible D gene TRBD2, 5 bases. Trimming left V 5 bases short and J 8 bases short, with 31 bases between. From germline, CDR1 is MNHNY and CDR2 SVGAGI (reference sequence). This CDR3 is 19 amino acids long. Here the CDR3 reads CASSPRSLPGERSDDEQFF. CDR3 sequence (DNA): TGTGCCAGCAGTCCCCGTTCTTTACCCGGGGAGCGCTCTGACGATGAGCAGTTCTTC.

The V call is TRBV6-1, the J call TRBJ2-7; 9 bases fit TRBD2. The CDR3 loop spans 16 amino acids. Germline loops: CDR1 MNHNS, CDR2 SASEGT. Losses at the gene ends were 3 bases for V and 7 bases for J; bases not matched to a gene: 13. DNA of the CDR3: TGTGCCAGCAGTGATAGGACTAGCGCGCCTTTGTTGGAGCAGTACTTC. It is translated as CASSDRTSAPLLEQYF.

This chain links TRBV7-9 with TRBJ1-4; D call uncertain. CDR1 SEHNR and CDR2 FQNEAQ come from the germline V gene (reference sequence). CDR3 length equals 15 residues. V lost 1 base and J 0 bases, leaving 6 bases between the germline ends. CDR3 protein: CASSLEPPTNEKLFF. In DNA, the CDR3 is TGTGCCAGCAGCTTAGAGCCACCAACTAATGAAAAACTGTTTTTT. Combining the CDR3 with reference TRBV7-9 and TRBJ1-4 gives the whole variable domain DTGVSQNPRHKITKRGQNVTFRCDPISEHNRLYWYRQTLGQGPEFLTYFQNEAQLEKSRLLSDRFSAERPKGSFSTLEIQRTEQGDSAMYLCASSLEPPTNEKLFFGSGTQLSVL.

The V and J genes are TRBV5-8 and TRBJ1-2; no reliable D call. There are 12 residues in the CDR3. The V and J ends lost 0 bases and 8 bases respectively, with 8 bases between them. Germline CDR1 SGHTS, CDR2 YDEGEE. CDR3: CASSLVHLGYTF. The CDR3, as DNA: TGTGCCAGCAGCTTGGTCCACCTGGGCTACACCTTC. Full variable domain (missing parts from reference TRBV5-8 and TRBJ1-2): EAGVTQSPTHLIKTRGQQATLRCSPISGHTSVYWYQQALGLGLQFLLWYDEGEERNRGNFPPRFSGRQFPNYSSELNVNALELEDSALYLCASSLVHLGYTFGSGTRLTVV.

This clone was picked up a small number of times. CDR3 residues: CASLGWDTEAFF. The CDR3 DNA is TGTGCCAGTTTGGGGTGGGACACTGAAGCTTTCTTT. This rearrangement joins TRBV3-1 (or the pseudogene TRBV3-2) to TRBJ1-1; no firm D call. V shed 9 bases and J shed 3 bases, with 11 bases lying between them. This CDR3 region has 12 residues. Germline values: CDR1 LGHDT, CDR2 YNNKEL (reference sequence).

V gene TRBV19 combines with J gene TRBJ2-3; 10 nucleotides align to TRBD2. V lost 7 bases, J lost 2 bases, and 6 bases stayed unmatched. The CDR3 consists of 15 residues. Germline V gene lookup returns CDR1 LNHDA and CDR2 SQIVND (reference sequence). The CDR3 nucleotides are TGTGCCAGTAAATCAACTAGCGGGGTCACAGATACGCAGTATTTT. As protein: CASKSTSGVTDTQYF.

V gene TRBV27 combines with J gene TRBJ1-2; D perhaps matches TRBD1 (6 bases). The germline V and J ends were trimmed by 6 bases and 14 bases, with 19 bases remaining between them. Germline CDR1 MNHEY, CDR2 SMNVEV (reference sequence). The CDR3 contains 12 residues. CDR3 nucleotide sequence: TGTGCCAGCAGAGACTACAGGGTCGGGGAGACCTTC. This translates into CASRDYRVGETF.